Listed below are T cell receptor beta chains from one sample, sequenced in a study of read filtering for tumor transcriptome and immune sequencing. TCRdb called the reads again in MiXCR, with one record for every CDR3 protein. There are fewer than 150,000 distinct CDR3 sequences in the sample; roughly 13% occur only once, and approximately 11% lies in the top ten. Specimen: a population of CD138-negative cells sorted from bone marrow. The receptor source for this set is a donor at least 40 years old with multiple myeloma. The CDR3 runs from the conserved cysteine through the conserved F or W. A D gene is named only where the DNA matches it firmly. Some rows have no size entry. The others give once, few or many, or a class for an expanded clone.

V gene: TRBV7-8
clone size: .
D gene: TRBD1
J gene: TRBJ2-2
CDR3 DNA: TGTGCCAGCAGCCCCCGGGACAGGGTCACCGGGGAGCTGTTTTTT
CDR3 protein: CASSPRDRVTGELFF

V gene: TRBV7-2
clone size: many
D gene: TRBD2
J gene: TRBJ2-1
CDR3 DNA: TGTGCCAGCAGCTTAGTTAGCGGGGGTTCCGATGAGCAGTTCTTC
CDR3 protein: CASSLVSGGSDEQFF

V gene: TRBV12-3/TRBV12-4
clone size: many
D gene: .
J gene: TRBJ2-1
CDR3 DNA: TGTGCCAGCAGCCCGTGGAGCTCCTACAATGAGCAGTTCTTC
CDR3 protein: CASSPWSSYNEQFF

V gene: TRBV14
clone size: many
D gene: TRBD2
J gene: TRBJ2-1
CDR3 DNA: TGTGCCAGCAGCCAAGAACTCCCCCCGGGACTAGCGGGAATCAGCTCCTACAATGAGCAGTTCTTC
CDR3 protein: CASSQELPPGLAGISSYNEQFF

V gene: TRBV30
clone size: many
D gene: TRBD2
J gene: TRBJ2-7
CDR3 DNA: TGTGCCTGGAGTCGCTTGGGACTAGCGGGAGCTGAGCAGTACTTC
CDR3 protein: CAWSRLGLAGAEQYF

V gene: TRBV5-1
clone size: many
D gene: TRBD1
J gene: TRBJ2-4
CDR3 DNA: TGCGCCAGCACCCCCCAGGGGGCGGGCATTCAGTACTTC
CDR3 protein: CASTPQGAGIQYF

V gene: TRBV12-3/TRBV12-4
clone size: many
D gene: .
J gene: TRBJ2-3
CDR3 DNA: TGTGCCAGCAGTCTGACCCGGGATACGCAGTATTTT
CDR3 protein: CASSLTRDTQYF

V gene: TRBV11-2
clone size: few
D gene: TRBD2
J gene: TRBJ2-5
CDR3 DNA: TGTGCCGGCGGGGGATCTCAGACCCAGTACTTC
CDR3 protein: CAGGGSQTQYF

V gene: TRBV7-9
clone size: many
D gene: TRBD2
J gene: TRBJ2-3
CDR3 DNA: TGTGCCAGCAGCTTAGGGGGCACGGGGGGTACGCAGTATTTT
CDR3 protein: CASSLGGTGGTQYF

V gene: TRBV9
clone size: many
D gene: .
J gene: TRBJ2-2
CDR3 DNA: TGTGCCAGCAGCGTAGGGGGTAGCGGGAACACCGGGGAGCTGTTTTTT
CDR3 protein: CASSVGGSGNTGELFF

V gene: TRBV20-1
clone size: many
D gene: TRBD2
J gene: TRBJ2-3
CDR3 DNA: TGCAGTGCTAGAGGGCTTGGCGGGGGGGCGGGCACAGATACGCAGTATTTT
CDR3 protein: CSARGLGGGAGTDTQYF

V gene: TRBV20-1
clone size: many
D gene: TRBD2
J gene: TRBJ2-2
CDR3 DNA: TGCAGTGCTAGGGAGGTAGCGGGAGACTCCGGGGAGCTGTTTTTT
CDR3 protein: CSAREVAGDSGELFF

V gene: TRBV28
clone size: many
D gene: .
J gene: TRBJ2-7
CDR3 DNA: TGTGCCAGCAGTAGCGACTACGAGCAGTACTTC
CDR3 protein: CASSSDYEQYF

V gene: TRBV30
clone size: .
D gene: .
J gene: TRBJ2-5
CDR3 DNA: TGTGCCTGGAGTGCAGGTTCGGAGGAGACCCAGGACTTC
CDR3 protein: CAWSAGSEETQDF

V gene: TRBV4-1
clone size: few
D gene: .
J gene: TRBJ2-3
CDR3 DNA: TGCGCCAGCAGCCAAGGGTACGGTGATACGCAGTATTTT
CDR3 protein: CASSQGYGDTQYF

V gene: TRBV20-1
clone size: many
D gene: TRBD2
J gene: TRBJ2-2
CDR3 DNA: TGCAGTGCCCCGGGACTAGGAGGACCTACGAACACCGGGGAGCTGTTTTTT
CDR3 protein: CSAPGLGGPTNTGELFF

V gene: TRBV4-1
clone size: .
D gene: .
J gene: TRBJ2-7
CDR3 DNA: TGCGCCAGCAGCCAAACCGGGACGGCCTACGAGCAGTACTTC
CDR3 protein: CASSQTGTAYEQYF

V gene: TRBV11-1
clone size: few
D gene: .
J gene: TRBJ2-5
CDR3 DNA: TGTGCCAGCAGCTCGACAGCGACCCAGTACTTC
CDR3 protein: CASSSTATQYF

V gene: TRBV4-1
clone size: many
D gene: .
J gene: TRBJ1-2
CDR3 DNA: TGCGCCAGCAGCCTGGCGCTTCAGGATCTCCATGGCTACACCTTC
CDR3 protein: CASSLALQDLHGYTF

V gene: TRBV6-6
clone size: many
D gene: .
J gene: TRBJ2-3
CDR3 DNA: TGTGCCACGCAGGGGCTAGCGGTCTCCACAGATACGCAGTATTTT
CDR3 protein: CATQGLAVSTDTQYF

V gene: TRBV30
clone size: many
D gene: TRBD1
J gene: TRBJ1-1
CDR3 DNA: TGTGCCTGGAGGTTGCGGGACAGAATGAACACTGAAGCTTTCTTT
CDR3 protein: CAWRLRDRMNTEAFF

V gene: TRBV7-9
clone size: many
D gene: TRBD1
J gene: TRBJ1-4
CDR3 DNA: TGTGCCAGCAGCTCCACACCGGGACAGTTTCGTGCAACTAATGAAAAACTGTTTTTT
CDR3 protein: CASSSTPGQFRATNEKLFF

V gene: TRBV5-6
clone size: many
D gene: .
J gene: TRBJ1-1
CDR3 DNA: TGTGCCAGCAGCTTGGATCCAGGGCTTGCTGAAGCTTTCTTT
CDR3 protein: CASSLDPGLAEAFF

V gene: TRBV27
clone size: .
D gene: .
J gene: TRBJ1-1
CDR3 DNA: TGTGCCAGCAGACTTCTGACCTCCCCCCCTGAAGCTTTCTTT
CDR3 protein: CASRLLTSPPEAFF

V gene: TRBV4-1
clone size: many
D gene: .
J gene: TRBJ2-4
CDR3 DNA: TGCGCCAGCAGCCAAGATATCGCTCTCGCCAAAAACATTCAGTACTTC
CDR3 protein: CASSQDIALAKNIQYF

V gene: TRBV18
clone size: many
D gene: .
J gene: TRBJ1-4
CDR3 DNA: TGTGCCAGCTCACCACCGACGGGGTCTAATGAAAAACTGTTTTTT
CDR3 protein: CASSPPTGSNEKLFF

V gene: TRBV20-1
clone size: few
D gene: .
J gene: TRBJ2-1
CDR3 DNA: TGCAGTGCTTCGGACACGTCCTGCAATGAGCAGTTCTTC
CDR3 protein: CSASDTSCNEQFF

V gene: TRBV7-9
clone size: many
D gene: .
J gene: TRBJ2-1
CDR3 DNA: TGTGCCAGCAGAGAAGACAGATACAATGAGCAGTTCTTC
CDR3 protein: CASREDRYNEQFF

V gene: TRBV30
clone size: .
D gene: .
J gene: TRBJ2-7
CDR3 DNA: TGTGCCTGGAGTTTGGCTTTATACGAGCAGTACTTC
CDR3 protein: CAWSLALYEQYF

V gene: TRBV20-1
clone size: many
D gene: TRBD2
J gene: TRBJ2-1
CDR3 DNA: TGCAGTGCCCGCAGGACTAGCGGGAGCAATGAGCAGTTCTTC
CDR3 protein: CSARRTSGSNEQFF

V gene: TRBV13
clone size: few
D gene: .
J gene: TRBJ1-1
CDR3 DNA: TGTGCCAGCAGCTTAGGGATTACCCGAGGCGGGACTGAAGCTTTCTTT
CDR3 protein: CASSLGITRGGTEAFF

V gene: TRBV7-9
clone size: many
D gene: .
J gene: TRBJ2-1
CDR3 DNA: TGTGCCAGCAGCTCACCGGGCCCGAGGGTCTACAATGAGCAGTTCTTC
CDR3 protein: CASSSPGPRVYNEQFF

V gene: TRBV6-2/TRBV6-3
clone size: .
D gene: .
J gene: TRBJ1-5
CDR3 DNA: TGTGCCAGCAGTCCCCGAGATCAGCCCCAGCATTTT
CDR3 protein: CASSPRDQPQHF

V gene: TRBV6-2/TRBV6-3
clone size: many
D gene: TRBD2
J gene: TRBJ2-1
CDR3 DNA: TGTGCCAGCAGTTTACTCCTAGCGGGGGGTCTAAGAGGCGATGAGCAGTTCTTC
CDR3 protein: CASSLLLAGGLRGDEQFF

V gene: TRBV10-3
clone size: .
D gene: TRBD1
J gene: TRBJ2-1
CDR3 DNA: TGTGCCATCAGTGGATCGACAGGGGGCTATGTGCGGGACGACAATGAGCAGTTCTTC
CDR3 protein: CAISGSTGGYVRDDNEQFF

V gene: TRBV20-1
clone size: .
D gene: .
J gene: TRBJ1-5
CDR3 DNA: TGCAGTGCTAGAGGGGCCGGGACGGGATTCAATCAGCCCCAGCATTTT
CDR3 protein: CSARGAGTGFNQPQHF

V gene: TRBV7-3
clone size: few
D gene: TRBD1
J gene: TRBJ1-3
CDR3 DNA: TGTGCCAGCAGCTTATTTCCTTACGACAGGGGTGGAAACACCATATATTTT
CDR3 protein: CASSLFPYDRGGNTIYF

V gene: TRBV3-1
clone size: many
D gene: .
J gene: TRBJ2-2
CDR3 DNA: TGTGCCAGCAGCCAAGATTTCAGGGCGACCGGGGAGCTGTTTTTT
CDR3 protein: CASSQDFRATGELFF

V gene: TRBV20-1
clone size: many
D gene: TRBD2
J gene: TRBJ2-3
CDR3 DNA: TGCAGTGCTTCGGGACTAGCGGGATACACAGATACGCAGTATTTT
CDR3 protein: CSASGLAGYTDTQYF

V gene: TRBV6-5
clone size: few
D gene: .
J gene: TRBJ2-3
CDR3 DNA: TGTGCCAGCAGTCGAAACAGGGACACTTCGTCGCAGTATTTT
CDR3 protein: CASSRNRDTSSQYF

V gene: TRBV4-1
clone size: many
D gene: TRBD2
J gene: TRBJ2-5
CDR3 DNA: TGCGCCAGCACAAGGACTAGCGGGAGGGGCGAGACCCAGTACTTC
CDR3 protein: CASTRTSGRGETQYF

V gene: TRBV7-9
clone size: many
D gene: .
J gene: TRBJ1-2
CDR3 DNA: TGTGCCAGCAGCTCGGGGAGGGGCGGTGGCTACACCTTC
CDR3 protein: CASSSGRGGGYTF

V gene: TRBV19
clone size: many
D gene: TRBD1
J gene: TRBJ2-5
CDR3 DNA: TGTGCCAGTAGCCCGGACAGGGTGGAGACCCAGTACTTC
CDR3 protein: CASSPDRVETQYF

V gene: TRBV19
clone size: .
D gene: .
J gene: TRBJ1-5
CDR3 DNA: TGTGCCAGTAGTATCAGCAGGCTCGGCAATCAGCCCCAGCATTTT
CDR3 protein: CASSISRLGNQPQHF

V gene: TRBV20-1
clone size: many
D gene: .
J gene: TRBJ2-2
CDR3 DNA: TGCAGTGCAACTGATACAGGGTCCGGGGAGCTGTTTTTT
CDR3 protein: CSATDTGSGELFF

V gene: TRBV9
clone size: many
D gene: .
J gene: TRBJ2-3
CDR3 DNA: TGTGCCAGCAGCTCAAATGCTCCGGGGACAGATACGCAGTATTTT
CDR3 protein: CASSSNAPGTDTQYF

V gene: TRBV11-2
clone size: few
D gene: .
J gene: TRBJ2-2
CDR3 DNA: TGTGCCAGCAGCTTTAACGCGAACACCGGGGAGCTGTTTTTT
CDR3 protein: CASSFNANTGELFF

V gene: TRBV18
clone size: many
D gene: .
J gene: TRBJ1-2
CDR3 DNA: TGTGCCAGCTCACCACCCTCCAACCGATATGGCTACACCTTC
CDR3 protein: CASSPPSNRYGYTF

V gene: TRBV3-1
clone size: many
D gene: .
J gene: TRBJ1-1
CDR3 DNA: TGTGCCAGCAGCAGATTCAACACTGAAGCTTTCTTT
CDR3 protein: CASSRFNTEAFF

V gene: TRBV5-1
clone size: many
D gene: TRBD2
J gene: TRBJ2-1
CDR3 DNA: TGCGCCAGCAGCCCGACAGCGGGGGGGCCGGGTGAGCAGTTCTTC
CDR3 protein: CASSPTAGGPGEQFF

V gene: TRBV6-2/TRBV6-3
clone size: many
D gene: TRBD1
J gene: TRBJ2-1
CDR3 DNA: TGTGCCAGCAGTACTGGACAGGGTTTCATCAATGAGCAGTTCTTC
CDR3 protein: CASSTGQGFINEQFF